The next 24 T cell receptor beta chains were all read from a single sample in a study of T cell changes during pregnancy in multiple sclerosis. Repertoires were generated with immunoSEQ multiplex PCR, while TCRdb's copy carries only in-frame clones and drops some. The repertoire consists of approximately 100,000 clones, with roughly 93% occurring once and the leading ten covering roughly 2.4%. Specimen: peripheral blood, collected in the third trimester of pregnancy. The receptors here all came from a female donor with multiple sclerosis, enrolled in a pregnancy study.

The chain carries TRBV21-1 and TRBJ2-3; TRBD2, the table's D call, was not compared with the DNA. TRBV21-1 is shown as a pseudogene. There are 15 residues in the CDR3. For the CDR3, the DNA is TGTGCCAGCAGCAAACGACTAGTGTTCTTTCCCGCGCAGTATTTT. Translation: CASSKRLVFFPAQYF.

The gene calls are TRBV19 and TRBJ2-1; TRBD2 is a possible D gene (5 bases). Germline lookup yields CDR1 LNHDA and CDR2 SQIVND (reference sequence). Trimming took off 0 bases at V and 2 bases at J, with 8 bases between the two ends. The CDR3 has 15 residues. This chain's CDR3 is CASSIDRGTYNEQFF. CDR3 DNA sequence: TGTGCCAGTAGTATAGATCGGGGTACCTACAATGAGCAGTTCTTC.

The gene calls are TRBV9 and TRBJ1-2; D call uncertain. This CDR3 is built from 14 residues. In germline, CDR1 is SGDLS, CDR2 YYNGEE. The V end was cut by 4 bases, the J end by 4 bases, with 14 bases between. CDR3 DNA sequence: TGTGCCAGCAGCCCTTTGTTTGCCAGCTATGGCTACACCTTC. Protein product: CASSPLFASYGYTF.

The chain links TRBV5-6 to TRBJ1-2; 8 positions agree with TRBD1. Losses at the gene ends were 4 bases for V and 4 bases for J; bases not matched to a gene: 6. CDR3 length: 14 amino acids. Germline V CDR1 and CDR2: SGHDT, YYEEEE. CDR3: CASSRRTGIYGYTF. CDR3 coding DNA: TGTGCCAGCAGCCGGAGGACAGGGATCTATGGCTACACCTTC.

CDR3 sequence (DNA): TGTGCCAGCAGCTTAGTTCGAGGGCAGGTACCCTATGGCTACACCTTC. This sequence encodes CASSLVRGQVPYGYTF. The chain uses TRBV7-2 and TRBJ1-2; unclear D gene. The CDR3 is 16 amino acids. CDR1 is SGHTA and CDR2 is FQGNSA in the germline V gene. V lost 1 base and J 4 bases, leaving 16 bases between the germline ends.

This clone was detected once. The chain is built from TRBV29-1 and TRBJ1-2; 12 bases fit TRBD1. Trimming at V came to 0 bases and at J to 4 bases, leaving 18 bases not matched to a gene. CDR3 size: 20 residues. Germline CDR1 and CDR2: SQVTM and ANQGSEA. The CDR3 bases are TGCAGCGTTGAAGATCGCCCCCCGGGGACAGGGGGCGGACATCGCTATGGCTACACCTTC. Translating it yields CSVEDRPPGTGGGHRYGYTF.

This chain links TRBV4-1 with TRBJ1-1; D is ambiguous. There are 14 residues in the CDR3. Trimming took off 1 base at V and 1 base at J, with 7 bases between the two ends. CDR1 and CDR2 (germline): MGHRA, YSYEKL. This chain's CDR3 is CASSQGSRNTEAFF. The CDR3 bases are TGCGCCAGCAGCCAAGGTAGCAGGAACACTGAAGCTTTCTTT.

This clone showed up just a few times. V gene TRBV28 combines with J gene TRBJ2-2; 8 bases match TRBD2. The CDR3 runs 14 residues. Trimming cost V 7 bases and J 0 bases; bases outside gene matches: 1. The V gene's germline CDR1 is MDHEN and CDR2 SYDVKM. CDR3 in DNA: TGTGCCAGCACCGGGAGGGCGAACACCGGGGAGCTGTTTTTT. Translated: CASTGRANTGELFF.

V gene TRBV18 combines with J gene TRBJ2-5, with 8 bases lining up with TRBD1. The CDR3 has 19 amino acids. J lost 3 bases, V lost 3 bases, and 18 bases had no gene match. Germline values: CDR1 KGHSH, CDR2 LQKENI. In nucleotides, the CDR3 is TGTGCCAGCTCACCCGCAGGACAGGGTTGGGCGAAAGGGAAAGAGACCCAGTACTTC. It yields the protein CASSPAGQGWAKGKETQYF. Combining the CDR3 with reference TRBV18 and TRBJ2-5 gives the whole variable domain NAGVMQNPRHLVRRRGQEARLRCSPMKGHSHVYWYRQLPEEGLKFMVYLQKENIIDESGMPKERFSAEFPKEGPSILRIQQVVRGDSAAYFCASSPAGQGWAKGKETQYFGPGTRLLVL.

The chain has TRBV7-9 and TRBJ2-7; D perhaps matches TRBD1 (5 bases). The CDR3 extends over 13 amino acids. Germline assignment: CDR1 SEHNR and CDR2 FQNEAQ (reference sequence). V dropped 6 bases and J dropped 2 bases, with 11 bases sitting between them. This CDR3 reads CASSSDTPYEQYF. CDR3 bases: TGTGCCAGCAGTTCGGACACCCCCTACGAGCAGTACTTC.

The rearrangement joins TRBV28 to TRBJ2-7; TRBD2 matches 14 bases. The length of the CDR3 is 15 residues. CDR1 and CDR2 from the germline V gene are MDHEN and SYDVKM. The V segment lost 5 bases and the J segment 4 bases; nucleotides outside the gene matches: 4. CDR3 loop: CASSLGLAGVYEQYF. CDR3 DNA sequence: TGTGCCAGCAGTCTGGGACTAGCGGGAGTTTACGAGCAGTACTTC.

V usage is TRBV28 and J usage is TRBJ1-2, with 8 positions matching TRBD1. Looked up from germline, CDR1 is MDHEN and CDR2 is SYDVKM. This CDR3 spans 16 amino acids. Germline trimming cut 2 bases from V and 3 bases from J; bases unmatched to any gene: 8. The CDR3 region is CASSLPPDRGDYGYTF. In DNA form, the CDR3 reads TGTGCCAGCAGTTTACCTCCCGACAGGGGTGACTATGGCTACACCTTC.

The rearrangement uses TRBV7-9 and TRBJ2-7; D may be TRBD1 (6 bases). Trimming pared 5 bases from V and 4 bases from J, leaving 15 bases between. The germline CDR1 and CDR2 sequences are SEHNR and FQNEAQ (reference sequence). The CDR3 extends over 14 amino acids. The CDR3 nucleotides read TGTGCCAGCAGCGAGACAGGAGAAGCTTACGAGCAGTACTTC. Encoded protein: CASSETGEAYEQYF.

There are a few counts of this clone. J is TRBJ1-1 and V is TRBV19; D gene uncertain. The CDR3 spans 17 residues. The germline V gene has CDR1 LNHDA and CDR2 SQIVND (reference sequence). Between the trimmed V and J ends, which lost 3 bases and 0 bases, there was a span of 17 bases. The CDR3 reads CASSMSGMGGMNTEAFF. The DNA for the CDR3 is TGTGCCAGTAGTATGAGTGGCATGGGAGGGATGAACACTGAAGCTTTCTTT.

The chain is built from TRBV30 and TRBJ2-3, with 8 bases identical to TRBD1. CDR1 and CDR2 (germline): GTSNPN, SVGIG (reference sequence). The CDR3 extends over 12 amino acids. J gave up 4 bases and V 6 bases, and 3 bases lay outside the gene matches. CDR3 DNA: TGTGCCTGTACAGGGGGGCCAGATACGCAGTATTTT. Its translation: CACTGGPDTQYF.

The rearrangement uses TRBV6-4 and TRBJ1-5; 7 bases line up with TRBD1. V lost 7 bases and J lost 6; bases outside the gene matches: 12. The CDR3 is made up of 15 amino acids. The germline V gene encodes CDR1 MRHNA and CDR2 SNTAGT. Here the CDR3 DNA reads TGTGCCAGCACCCGTAGACAGGGAAGTTGTCAGCCCCAGCATTTT. Its protein product is CASTRRQGSCQPQHF.

This clone is a singleton in its sample. The chain combines TRBV7-9 with TRBJ2-3; 7 bases agree with TRBD2. The trim removed 1 base at V and 1 base at J, leaving 8 bases unmatched. There are 17 residues in the CDR3. Germline loops: CDR1 SEHNR, CDR2 FQNEAQ (reference sequence). CDR3 sequence reads: CASSLVEREWGTDTQYF. CDR3 in DNA: TGTGCCAGCAGCTTAGTGGAGCGGGAATGGGGCACAGATACGCAGTATTTT.

Regarding this clone: The junction departs from germline at one end; a sequencing error may be responsible. V gene TRBV4-1 combines with J gene TRBJ1-5, with 8 positions matching TRBD1. The length of the CDR3 is 17 residues. Germline V lookup: CDR1 MGHRA, CDR2 YSYEKL. The CDR3 sequence is CASSQDGRGPTNRPQHF. CDR3 in DNA: TGCGCCAGCAGCCAAGATGGCAGGGGGCCCACAAATCGGCCCCAGCATTTT.

This clone was recorded once. The chain employs TRBV12-5 and TRBJ1-5, with D possibly matching TRBD1 (6 bases). CDR1 and CDR2 from the germline V gene are LGHNT and FRNRAP. V was pared by 0 bases and J by 0 bases, with 12 bases between. This CDR3 contains 17 residues. The CDR3: CASGLVQTGISNQPQHF. The CDR3 bases are TGTGCTAGTGGTTTGGTACAAACAGGGATTAGCAATCAGCCCCAGCATTTT.

The rearrangement joins TRBV6-1 to TRBJ2-2; 7 positions agree with TRBD2. The CDR3 spans 16 residues. The germline V gene has CDR1 MNHNS and CDR2 SASEGT. The V and J ends lost 4 bases and 5 bases, in that order; junction bases with no gene match: 10. The CDR3 DNA sequence: TGTGCCAGCAGTGGGGGGGGACGGACAAAAACCGGGGAGCTGTTTTTT. Translating gives CASSGGGRTKTGELFF.

The chain has TRBV27 and TRBJ2-7; D possibly corresponds to TRBD1 (5 bases). The V end was cut by 0 bases, the J end by 4 bases, with 16 bases between. This CDR3 region has 16 residues. Germline V lookup: CDR1 MNHEY, CDR2 SMNVEV (reference sequence). CDR3 in amino acids: CASSLSGQGRGYEQYF. The CDR3 DNA reads as TGTGCCAGCAGTTTATCGGGGCAGGGTAGGGGTTACGAGCAGTACTTC.

The gene calls are TRBV6-1 and TRBJ2-2, with unresolved D. Germline V gene sequence: CDR1 MNHNS, CDR2 SASEGT. V lost 0 bases and J lost 7, with 18 bases in between. This CDR3 is built from 17 residues. The CDR3 is CASSEAHHLLGVGELFF. CDR3 coding DNA: TGTGCCAGCAGTGAAGCACACCACCTCCTAGGAGTCGGGGAGCTGTTTTTT.

The CDR3 here is CASSLGLAGGPVDNEQFF. CDR3 DNA: TGTGCCAGCAGCTTAGGGCTAGCGGGAGGACCTGTTGACAATGAGCAGTTCTTC. The chain uses TRBV5-6 and TRBJ2-1, with 11 bases that match TRBD2. With V trimmed by 2 bases and J by 5 bases, 12 bases remained unmatched. Per the germline V gene, CDR1 is SGHDT and CDR2 is YYEEEE. The CDR3 consists of 18 residues.

V is TRBV13 and J is TRBJ1-1; D is ambiguous. Germline loops: CDR1 PRHDT, CDR2 FYEKMQ (reference sequence). V dropped 5 bases and J dropped 4 bases, with 8 bases sitting between them. This CDR3 contains 12 residues. The CDR3 loop is CASSGGGTEAFF. The CDR3 nucleotides read TGTGCCAGCAGCGGAGGTGGCACTGAAGCTTTCTTT.